Shown below are 20 T cell receptor beta chains from a single sample sequenced in a study of T cell repertoires in urothelial bladder cancer. The data were produced by immunoSEQ multiplex PCR, yet TCRdb's version contains in-frame clones alone and is incomplete. The sample shows fewer than 14,000 clones, 68% of them seen only once. Sequencing was carried out using tumor-infiltrating cells from bladder cancer. The receptors originated from a human donor with a benign inflammatory bladder lesion.

The chain links TRBV6-1 to TRBJ1-6; no reliable D call. V gave up 6 bases and J gave up 9 bases, with 9 bases separating them. Germline V lookup: CDR1 MNHNS, CDR2 SASEGT. This CDR3 has 12 residues. CDR3 sequence reads: CASSYSISPLHF. The CDR3, as DNA: TGTGCCAGCAGCTATAGTATTTCACCCCTCCACTTT.

The chain joins TRBV18 to TRBJ2-5, with 7 bases fitting TRBD1. V trimming: 1 base; J trimming: 3 bases; junction bases outside the gene matches: 5. This CDR3 has 15 residues. The germline V gene has CDR1 KGHSH and CDR2 LQKENI. CDR3 in amino acids: CASSPQTGVKETQYF. The CDR3 DNA is TGTGCCAGCTCACCACAAACAGGGGTAAAAGAGACCCAGTACTTC. Complete variable domain (other parts from reference TRBV18 and TRBJ2-5): NAGVMQNPRHLVRRRGQEARLRCSPMKGHSHVYWYRQLPEEGLKFMVYLQKENIIDESGMPKERFSAEFPKEGPSILRIQQVVRGDSAAYFCASSPQTGVKETQYFGPGTRLLVL.

A remark on this clone: Compared with germline, one end of the junction differs, possibly owing to a read error. V gene TRBV7-3 combines with J gene TRBJ1-2; 9 bases map to TRBD1. The germline gives CDR1 SGHTA, CDR2 FQGTGA. There are 14 residues in the CDR3. Written as DNA, the CDR3 is TGTGCCAGCAGCCTAACGGGACAGGGTTTTGGCTACACCTTC. Residues: CASSLTGQGFGYTF.

V is TRBV5-1 and J is TRBJ2-5; 9 bases are shared with TRBD2. Germline V lookup: CDR1 SGHRS, CDR2 YFSETQ. The CDR3 is 16 residues long. The J segment lost 2 bases and the V segment lost 5 bases, leaving 10 bases of the junction unmatched. The CDR3 loop reads CASSRNVAGEQETQYF. DNA of the CDR3: TGCGCCAGCAGTCGGAATGTAGCGGGGGAACAAGAGACCCAGTACTTC.

The chain recombines TRBV5-6 with TRBJ1-4, with D unresolved. V lost 2 bases, J lost 2 bases, and 7 bases lay in between. The CDR3 spans 14 residues. Germline V lookup: CDR1 SGHDT, CDR2 YYEEEE. The CDR3: CASSFGRTNEKLFF. The CDR3 bases are TGTGCCAGCAGCTTCGGACGGACTAATGAAAAACTGTTTTTT.

This clone has only a few counts. The chain combines TRBV27 with TRBJ1-2, with D possibly being TRBD1 (6 bases). The CDR3 is made up of 17 amino acids. The germline gives CDR1 MNHEY, CDR2 SMNVEV (reference sequence). V gave up 5 bases and J gave up 2 bases, with 21 bases separating them. The CDR3 reads CASSLGPPDRYNYGYTF. CDR3 DNA: TGTGCCAGCAGTCTCGGACCGCCTGACAGGTACAACTATGGCTACACCTTC.

There are a few counts of this clone. The J gene is TRBJ2-3, the V gene TRBV6-5; D is perhaps TRBD1 or TRBD2 (5 bases each). Germline V gene sequence: CDR1 MNHEY, CDR2 SVGAGI. This CDR3 spans 14 amino acids. V was shortened by 10 bases and J by 2 bases, with 16 bases between the two germline ends. CDR3 DNA sequence: TGTGCCACCGCAGGGAGTTCTTCCACAGATACGCAGTATTTT. It is translated as CATAGSSSTDTQYF.

The chain links TRBV20-1 to TRBJ2-1; D remains ambiguous. Germline V gene data show CDR1 as DFQATT and CDR2 as SNEGSKA (reference sequence). The length of the CDR3 is 11 residues. CDR3 sequence reads: CTVSQPGEQFF. The CDR3 DNA reads TGCACCGTGTCCCAGCCAGGTGAGCAGTTCTTC.

This clone came up once. The chain employs TRBV5-1 and TRBJ2-5; D remains unclear. Trimming left V 0 bases short and J 1 base short, with 7 bases between. From germline, CDR1 is SGHRS and CDR2 YFSETQ. This CDR3 comprises 14 residues. CDR3 DNA sequence: TGCGCCAGCAGCTTGGTACAGTTCCAAGAGACCCAGTACTTC. Amino acids: CASSLVQFQETQYF.

The gene calls are TRBV5-1 and TRBJ2-1, with 12 bases fitting TRBD2. The trim removed 1 base at V and 0 bases at J, leaving 11 bases unmatched. There are 20 residues in the CDR3. CDR1 is SGHRS, CDR2 YFSETQ, per germline. CDR3 nucleotides: TGCGCCAGCAGCTTGTCCGGACTAGCGGGGCCGGGAAGCTCCTACAATGAGCAGTTCTTC. It is translated as CASSLSGLAGPGSSYNEQFF.

V usage is TRBV4-2 and J usage is TRBJ2-3, with a weak D call TRBD2 (6 bases). The CDR3 is made up of 14 amino acids. The germline V and J ends were trimmed by 5 bases and 8 bases, with 17 bases remaining between them. Germline CDR1 and CDR2: LGHNA and YNFKEQ. In DNA form, the CDR3 reads TGTGCCAGCAGCTCCGACCGTCGTAGCGGTACGCAGTATTTT. It codes for CASSSDRRSGTQYF.

The chain couples TRBV30 to TRBJ2-7; TRBD2 is a possible D gene (6 bases). The CDR3 length is 15 residues. The V and J ends lost 2 bases and 3 bases respectively, with 17 bases between them. Germline CDR1 is GTSNPN and CDR2 is SVGIG (reference sequence). The CDR3, as DNA: TGTGCCTGGAGTCCCCCCCTGGGGAGGTACTACGAGCAGTACTTC. It encodes CAWSPPLGRYYEQYF.

This clone turned up a few times. This chain uses TRBV5-1 with TRBJ1-1, with D uncertain. This CDR3 has 13 residues. Deletions cut 1 base from V and 5 bases from J, with 9 bases between. Germline CDR1 is SGHRS and CDR2 is YFSETQ. The CDR3 is CASSLTGSTEAFF. The CDR3 nucleotides read TGCGCCAGCAGCTTGACGGGAAGTACTGAAGCTTTCTTT.

In this sample, this clone is medium-sized (0.01 to 0.1%). The V gene is TRBV5-1, the J gene TRBJ1-4; D unresolved. The V end lost 0 bases, the J end lost 4 bases, and 10 bases lay between the germline ends. The CDR3 spans 15 residues. Germline loops: CDR1 SGHRS, CDR2 YFSETQ. The CDR3 here is CASSLALQINEKLFF. The CDR3 nucleotides are TGCGCCAGCAGCTTGGCCCTACAGATTAATGAAAAACTGTTTTTT.

Of note for this clone: This same CDR3 is encoded by further DNA sequences in the sample. V usage is TRBV7-9 and J usage is TRBJ1-4, with TRBD1 as a possible D gene (5 bases). The CDR3 loop spans 14 amino acids. The germline V gene has CDR1 SEHNR and CDR2 FQNEAQ (reference sequence). V dropped 3 bases and J dropped 8 bases, with 13 bases sitting between them. CDR3 bases: TGTGCCAGCAGCTTGGGGACTGGGAACGAAAAACTGTTTTTT. Residues: CASSLGTGNEKLFF.

The chain recombines TRBV11-3 with TRBJ2-5; maybe TRBD2 (7 bases). The germline gives CDR1 SGHNT, CDR2 YENEEA. This CDR3 contains 15 residues. Trimming took 2 bases from V and 4 from J, leaving 14 bases between them. CDR3 protein: CASSLRRGGRETQYF. The CDR3 region has the DNA TGTGCCAGCAGCTTAAGGAGGGGGGGCCGAGAGACCCAGTACTTC. Combining the CDR3 with reference TRBV11-3 and TRBJ2-5 gives the whole variable domain EAGVVQSPRYKIIEKKQPVAFWCNPISGHNTLYWYLQNLGQGPELLIRYENEEAVDDSQLPKDRFSAERLKGVDSTLKIQPAELGDSAVYLCASSLRRGGRETQYFGPGTRLLVL.

The chain joins TRBV12-5 to TRBJ2-1, with 8 bases identical to TRBD2. The CDR3 runs 14 residues. J lost 9 bases, V lost 4 bases, and 8 bases had no gene match. CDR1 LGHNT and CDR2 FRNRAP come from the germline V gene. The CDR3 region is CASGSRAGGFEQFF. For the CDR3, the DNA is TGTGCTAGTGGTTCGCGGGCGGGAGGCTTTGAGCAGTTCTTC.

V usage is TRBV7-9 and J usage is TRBJ1-4; D is perhaps TRBD1 (5 bases). This CDR3 has 16 residues. The germline CDR1 and CDR2 sequences are SEHNR and FQNEAQ (reference sequence). Deletions cut 5 bases from V and 12 bases from J, with 25 bases between. CDR3 sequence reads: CASSPRGSPVRWELFF. CDR3 coding DNA: TGTGCCAGCAGCCCTAGGGGTTCCCCCGTGAGATGGGAACTGTTTTTT.

The chain couples TRBV18 to TRBJ2-5; D gene ambiguous. V was shortened by 6 bases and J by 1 base, with 6 bases between the two germline ends. The germline V gene encodes CDR1 KGHSH and CDR2 LQKENI. The CDR3 is 12 amino acids. The CDR3 nucleotides are TGTGCCAGCTCGCGGAGCCAAGAGACCCAGTACTTC. This encodes CASSRSQETQYF.

The chain recombines TRBV9 with TRBJ2-1; 9 bases align to TRBD1. The germline gives CDR1 SGDLS, CDR2 YYNGEE. V was pared by 5 bases and J by 9 bases, with 9 bases of the junction left unmatched. This CDR3 contains 14 residues. CDR3 protein: CASRVSTGGGEQFF. CDR3 sequence (DNA): TGTGCCAGCAGGGTATCTACAGGGGGCGGTGAGCAGTTCTTC.